Shown below are 4 T cell receptor beta chains from a single sample sequenced in a study of blood T cells in healthy people across ages (dated by TCRdb to about 2015). Library prep was done by 5' RACE. Data came from an Illumina HiSeq 2500. A second PCR of roughly 6 to 11 cycles was run with a J-beta primer mix and a sample-barcoded 5' primer. TCRdb trimmed the raw reads at Q25, called clones with MiXCR and kept productive beta chains. Rows merge per CDR3 protein into single entries with the most common DNA and genes. This sample comprises around 1,000,000 distinct CDR3 sequences, about 25% of them detected only once. 0.65% to 0.75% of the sample goes to the ten largest clones. The same specimen was also included in a second study, on T cells of mothers and their children.

The specimen was blood. All receptors come from a girl aged 2 to 9 in good health.

This clonotype was seen more than once but under ten times. The chain joins TRBV29-1 to TRBJ2-1; no clear D. CDR3 length: 13 amino acids. The V end lost 4 bases, the J end lost 4 bases, and 11 bases lay between the germline ends. CDR1 SQVTM and CDR2 ANQGSEA come from the germline V gene. The CDR3 coding sequence is TGCAGCGTTGTTCAGGTATTATACAATGAGCAGTTCTTC. As protein: CSVVQVLYNEQFF.

In DNA form, the CDR3 reads TGTGCCAGCAGCGTATGGGTTAGCTCCTACGAGCAGTACTTC. Translation: CASSVWVSSYEQYF. This chain links TRBV9 with TRBJ2-7; no reliable D call. Germline V gene data show CDR1 as SGDLS and CDR2 as YYNGEE. V lost 1 base, J lost 0 bases, and 8 bases lay in between. CDR3 length: 14 residues. The whole variable domain, filled in from reference TRBV9 and TRBJ2-7, reads DSGVTQTPKHLITATGQRVTLRCSPRSGDLSVYWYQQSLDQGLQFLIQYYNGEERAKGNILERFSAQQFPDLHSELNLSSLELGDSALYFCASSVWVSSYEQYFGPGTRLTVT.

This clonotype showed up just a few times. The V call is TRBV15, the J call TRBJ2-2; D remains unclear. Trimming removed 4 bases at V and 1 base at J, with 7 bases between. Per germline, CDR1 LNHNV and CDR2 YYDKDF (reference sequence). The CDR3 totals 14 residues. In DNA form, the CDR3 reads TGTGCCACCAGCATATCTGGGAACACCGGGGAGCTGTTTTTT. Translated, it gives CATSISGNTGELFF.

Regarding this clonotype: One end of the junction is discordant with germline, which a read error may explain. The chain couples TRBV5-1 to TRBJ2-2; D is unresolved. The CDR3 totals 15 residues. Germline V gene data show CDR1 as SGHRS and CDR2 as YFSETQ. The CDR3 sequence: CASSLDKPNAGELFF. The DNA for the CDR3 is TGCGCCAGCAGCTTGGACAAACCGAACGCCGGGGAGCTGTTTTTT.